This record looks at one TCR beta chain sequence and its context. There are 15 residues in the CDR3. Trimming shortened V by 0 bases and J by 6 bases, and 15 bases separated the two germline ends. CDR1 and CDR2 (germline): LGHNA, YNFKEQ. This entry comes from a study of patients and donors after allogeneic stem cell transplantation. MiXCR, run by TCRdb on the RT-PCR reads, gives a single entry per CDR3 protein. The sample includes approximately 38,000 distinct CDR3 sequences, more than 30% seen only once; the top ten take about two thirds. Sequencing was carried out using blood, either unsorted or a sorted T cell fraction (not recorded which). This chain links TRBV4-2 with TRBJ2-7; the D is unclear. This receptor was identified in a human donor who was either an allogeneic HSCT recipient or a stem cell or donor lymphocyte infusion donor (not recorded which). It is not recorded whose cells these are; they may come from a transplant donor. CDR3 loop: CASSQEGPGPGEQYF. The CDR3 nucleotides read TGTGCCAGCAGCCAAGAGGGCCCAGGACCGGGCGAGCAGTACTTC.